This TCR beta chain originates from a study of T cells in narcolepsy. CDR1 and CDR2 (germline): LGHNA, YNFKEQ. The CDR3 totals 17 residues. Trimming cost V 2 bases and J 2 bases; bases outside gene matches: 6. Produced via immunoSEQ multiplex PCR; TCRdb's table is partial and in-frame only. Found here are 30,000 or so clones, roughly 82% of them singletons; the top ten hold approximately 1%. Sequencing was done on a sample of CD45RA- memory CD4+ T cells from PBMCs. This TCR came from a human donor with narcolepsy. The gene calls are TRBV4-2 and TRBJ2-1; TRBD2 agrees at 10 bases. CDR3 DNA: TGTGCCAGCAGCCAAATGGGGAGCGGGGGGGCCTACAATGAGCAGTTCTTC. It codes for CASSQMGSGGAYNEQFF.